This passage covers 5 T cell receptor beta chains from one sample sequenced in a study of post-analysis software for immune sequencing data. What these receptors recognize is not known. Researchers reported that TCR beta cDNA libraries carried unique molecular identifiers. TCRdb used MiXCR to reprocess the PCR reads, holding one entry per CDR3 protein. The sample lists approximately 150,000 distinct CDR3 sequences; 30% were seen once. Broader study findings: Five TRBV segments, including TRBV5-6, TRBV5-1 and TRBV20-1, were more frequent in patients than controls.

Sequenced: blood. The receptor source for this set is a girl aged 10-17 years with multiple sclerosis.

The V call is TRBV29-1, the J call TRBJ2-3, with TRBD1 matching over 7 bases. V trimming: 4 bases; J trimming: 2 bases; junction bases outside the gene matches: 9. The CDR3 spans 15 residues. The germline V gene has CDR1 SQVTM and CDR2 ANQGSEA. The CDR3 DNA sequence: TGCAGCGTTGTACAGGGGTCCGTTTCCACAGATACGCAGTATTTT. Its protein is CSVVQGSVSTDTQYF.

This clonotype was seen many times. The rearrangement uses TRBV6-5 and TRBJ1-2, with 7 bases matching TRBD1. CDR1 is MNHEY and CDR2 is SVGAGI in the germline V gene. The junction had 6 bases not matched to a gene; V was cut back by 5 bases and J by 0 bases. The CDR3 is 15 amino acids. CDR3 region: CASSDPGTANYGYTF. In DNA form, the CDR3 reads TGTGCCAGCAGTGACCCCGGGACAGCTAACTATGGCTACACCTTC.

This clonotype was counted at least ten times. This chain connects TRBV7-9 to TRBJ2-5; D unclear. Germline assignment: CDR1 SEHNR and CDR2 FQNEAQ (reference sequence). V was shortened by 3 bases and J by 4 bases, with 3 bases between the two germline ends. This CDR3 is 11 amino acids long. CDR3 residues: CASSFAETQYF. CDR3 nucleotide sequence: TGTGCCAGCAGCTTCGCAGAGACCCAGTACTTC.

In regard to this clonotype: A much larger clone is a single base away; this may be a read error. This chain connects TRBV9 to TRBJ2-7, with D perhaps TRBD1 (6 bases). CDR1 and CDR2 from the germline V gene are SGDLS and YYNGEE. This CDR3 spans 15 amino acids. V shed 4 bases and J shed 1 base, with 15 bases lying between them. The CDR3 region is CASSRDTAPSYEQYF. The CDR3 DNA reads TGTGCCAGCAGCCGGGACACGGCCCCTTCCTACGAGCAGTACTTC.

This clonotype was counted at least ten times. The chain recombines TRBV2 with TRBJ2-5; 7 bases are shared with TRBD2. The V and J ends lost 4 bases and 1 base, in that order; junction bases with no gene match: 3. The CDR3 sequence is 14 residues long. Germline V lookup: CDR1 SNHLY, CDR2 FYNNEI. The chain's CDR3 is CASSGASGQETQYF. The CDR3 DNA is TGTGCCAGCAGTGGGGCTAGCGGCCAAGAGACCCAGTACTTC.